These 24 T cell receptor beta chains were sequenced from one sample in a study of identical twins. In TCRdb, the 5' RACE reads were re-called with MiXCR into one record per CDR3 protein. The sample lists fewer than 250,000 distinct CDR3 sequences, 7.5% occurring once. The same sample was also studied in work on yellow fever vaccine responses in identical twins.

Specimen: CD8+ T cells sorted from blood. These receptors all come from a woman aged 18-29 years in good health.

This clonotype was seen ten or more times. The chain has TRBV10-3 and TRBJ2-7, with 12 bases aligning to TRBD1. This CDR3 has 15 residues. Germline CDR1 and CDR2: ENHRY and SYGVKD. Trimming took 10 bases from V and 5 from J; bases not matched to a gene: 12. The CDR3 loop is CATKMGQGAYHEQYV. CDR3 DNA: TGTGCCACCAAAATGGGACAGGGGGCTTATCACGAGCAGTACGTC.

This clonotype appeared many times. The J gene is TRBJ1-1, the V gene TRBV4-1; D not certain. This CDR3 is built from 15 residues. Germline CDR1 is MGHRA and CDR2 is YSYEKL. V was clipped by 0 bases and J by 2 bases, with 10 bases between them. DNA of the CDR3: TGCGCCAGCAGCCAAGATTTGGGAGATAACACTGAAGCTTTCTTT. Its translation: CASSQDLGDNTEAFF.

Only a few counts were recorded for this clonotype. The chain recombines TRBV4-2 with TRBJ2-3; TRBD2 aligns across 10 bases. The CDR3 loop spans 16 amino acids. V lost 1 base to trimming and J lost 4 bases; unmatched junction nucleotides: 5. Per the germline V gene, CDR1 is LGHNA and CDR2 is YNFKEQ. The CDR3 region is CASSQVVAGGSDTQYF. In DNA form, the CDR3 reads TGTGCCAGCAGCCAAGTGGTAGCGGGAGGTTCAGATACGCAGTATTTT.

This clonotype was seen once. The chain joins TRBV6-1 to TRBJ2-7; possible D gene TRBD2, 7 bases. Germline CDR1 is MNHNS and CDR2 is SASEGT. V lost 6 bases and J 3 bases, leaving 15 bases between the germline ends. CDR3 length: 14 residues. The CDR3 reads CASSPGEGDYEQYF. The CDR3 coding sequence is TGTGCCAGCAGCCCCGGGGAGGGGGACTACGAGCAGTACTTC.

This clonotype was counted between two and nine times. The chain uses TRBV27 and TRBJ1-4, with D possibly TRBD1 on 5 matching bases. Trimming took off 5 bases at V and 1 base at J, with 14 bases between the two ends. From germline, CDR1 is MNHEY and CDR2 SMNVEV (reference sequence). This CDR3 region has 16 residues. CDR3 residues: CASSLIKTVTNEKLFF. Here the CDR3 DNA reads TGTGCCAGCAGTCTTATAAAGACAGTAACTAATGAAAAACTGTTTTTT.

The table lists this clonotype with a few counts. The CDR3 region is CASSRPGTGGQPQHF. CDR3 DNA: TGTGCCAGCAGCAGACCTGGGACGGGGGGTCAGCCCCAGCATTTT. The rearrangement links TRBV21-1 to TRBJ1-5; TRBD1 is taken as the D call from the table, unchecked against the DNA. TRBV21-1 is a pseudogene. This CDR3 is built from 15 residues.

V usage is TRBV5-5 and J usage is TRBJ2-1, with 12 bases that match TRBD1. CDR3 length: 15 residues. The V segment lost 4 bases and the J segment 9 bases; nucleotides outside the gene matches: 8. The germline gives CDR1 SGHKS, CDR2 YYEKEE (reference sequence). CDR3 DNA: TGTGCCAGCAGCCTACGGGACAGGGGGCGCATTGAGCAGTTCTTC. This translates into CASSLRDRGRIEQFF.

This clonotype was found many times. V is TRBV7-7 and J is TRBJ2-1; no definite D call. In germline, CDR1 is SSHAT, CDR2 FNYEAQ (reference sequence). Trimming removed 5 bases from V and 7 bases from J, with 9 bases in between. The CDR3 is 12 amino acids. CDR3 sequence reads: CASSDMGNEQFF. For the CDR3, the DNA is TGTGCCAGCAGCGATATGGGGAATGAGCAGTTCTTC.

A few counts support this clonotype. In DNA form, the CDR3 reads TGTGCCAGCAGTTCTCAGGGGATCGAAGAGACCCAGTACTTC. It translates to CASSSQGIEETQYF. The genes are TRBV27 and TRBJ2-5; perhaps TRBD1 as D (6 bases). Trimming shortened V by 4 bases and J by 3 bases, and 12 bases separated the two germline ends. Germline V gives CDR1 MNHEY, CDR2 SMNVEV (reference sequence). The CDR3 is 14 residues long.

J is TRBJ1-1 and V is TRBV15; D not certain. Germline loops: CDR1 LNHNV, CDR2 YYDKDF (reference sequence). Trimming removed 5 bases at V and 3 bases at J, with 7 bases between. The CDR3 loop spans 12 amino acids. CDR3 residues: CATSSTYTEAFF. In DNA form, the CDR3 reads TGTGCCACCAGCTCGACGTACACTGAAGCTTTCTTT.

This rearrangement joins TRBV11-2 to TRBJ1-1; no reliable D call. CDR3 length: 15 residues. CDR1 is SGHAT, CDR2 FQNNGV, per germline. The V end lost 1 base, the J end lost 6 bases, and 15 bases lay between the germline ends. The CDR3 sequence: CASSLGGGLGAEAFF. For the CDR3, the DNA is TGTGCCAGCAGCTTAGGAGGAGGGTTGGGAGCTGAAGCTTTCTTT.

This clonotype was seen many times. The rearrangement joins TRBV12-3 or TRBV12-4 to TRBJ2-2; 9 positions agree with TRBD2. V shed 4 bases and J 5 bases; nucleotides not matched to a gene: 8. CDR3 size: 16 residues. The CDR3 nucleotides are TGTGCCAGCAGTTACCGGCTAGCGGGGTGGACCGGGGAGCTGTTTTTT. Protein sequence: CASSYRLAGWTGELFF.

This clonotype was seen a handful of times. CDR3 residues: CASSSPRTAGEQFF. The CDR3 nucleotides are TGTGCCAGCAGTTCCCCTCGGACCGCAGGGGAGCAGTTCTTC. The chain has TRBV12-3 or TRBV12-4 and TRBJ2-1; D perhaps matches TRBD1 (5 bases). The length of the CDR3 is 14 residues. V lost 4 bases and J lost 10, with 17 bases in between.

This clonotype appeared a few times. The chain employs TRBV5-1 and TRBJ1-6; D not certain. V gave up 0 bases and J gave up 7 bases, with 14 bases separating them. This CDR3 has 16 residues. Per the germline V gene, CDR1 is SGHRS and CDR2 is YFSETQ. This CDR3 is CASSLETGGVNSPLHF. DNA of the CDR3: TGCGCCAGCAGCTTGGAGACGGGTGGGGTCAATTCACCCCTCCACTTT.

This clonotype has more than one count but fewer than ten. This rearrangement joins TRBV9 to TRBJ2-7, with D possibly being TRBD2 (6 bases). The CDR3 contains 14 residues. V lost 4 bases and J 2 bases, leaving 13 bases between the germline ends. Germline V gives CDR1 SGDLS, CDR2 YYNGEE. The CDR3 nucleotides read TGTGCCAGCAGCACCCGACTAGTCCCCTACGAGCAGTACTTC. Its translation is CASSTRLVPYEQYF.

This clonotype was detected a few times. The chain joins TRBV7-6 to TRBJ1-5; 11 positions agree with TRBD1. J gave up 5 bases and V 5 bases, and 11 bases lay outside the gene matches. The CDR3 extends over 17 amino acids. CDR1 is SGHVS, CDR2 FNYEAQ, per germline. CDR3 protein: CASSDTGTGGFDQPQHF. The CDR3 DNA follows: TGTGCCAGCAGCGATACTGGGACAGGGGGATTTGATCAGCCCCAGCATTTT.

J is TRBJ1-1 and V is TRBV7-9, with D uncertain. Between the trimmed V and J ends, which lost 4 bases and 1 base, there was a span of 10 bases. Germline V lookup: CDR1 SEHNR, CDR2 FQNEAQ (reference sequence). This CDR3 region has 14 residues. The CDR3: CASSSRDGNTEAFF. The CDR3 DNA reads TGTGCCAGCAGCTCACGCGACGGGAACACTGAAGCTTTCTTT.

This clonotype has just a few counts. Compared with germline, one end of the junction differs, possibly owing to a read error. The V call is TRBV2, the J call TRBJ2-1; D remains ambiguous. In germline, CDR1 is SNHLY, CDR2 FYNNEI. This CDR3 has 14 amino acids. CDR3 protein: CASSDPPSHNEQFF. The CDR3, as DNA: TGTGCCAGCAGTGATCCTCCCTCCCACAATGAGCAGTTCTTC.

This clonotype has only a few counts. The CDR3 is CASSDRRDRVEQYF. The CDR3 DNA reads as TGTGCCAGCAGTGATCGTAGGGACAGGGTCGAGCAGTACTTC. The rearrangement links TRBV25-1 to TRBJ2-7, with 9 nucleotides matching TRBD1. This CDR3 comprises 14 residues. The V segment lost 3 bases and the J segment 6 bases; nucleotides outside the gene matches: 6. Germline V CDR1 and CDR2: MGHDK, SYGVNS.

The chain links TRBV29-1 to TRBJ2-1; 10 bases match TRBD2. The CDR3 has 16 residues. V was clipped by 7 bases and J by 1 base; unmatched bases: 10. From germline, CDR1 is SQVTM and CDR2 ANQGSEA. The CDR3 protein is CSAQPTSGISYNEQFF. CDR3 in DNA: TGCAGCGCCCAACCTACTAGCGGGATTTCCTACAATGAGCAGTTCTTC.

This clonotype was observed a handful of times. J is TRBJ2-7 and V is TRBV29-1, with D hard to call. The CDR3 loop spans 12 amino acids. The germline V gene encodes CDR1 SQVTM and CDR2 ANQGSEA. V lost 4 bases to trimming and J lost 0 bases, with 7 bases between them. Here the CDR3 reads CSVGGFSYEQYF. CDR3 bases: TGCAGCGTTGGGGGTTTCTCCTACGAGCAGTACTTC.

There are a few counts of this clonotype. The chain links TRBV6-5 to TRBJ2-1; 8 bases match TRBD2. This CDR3 region has 15 residues. V trimming: 2 bases; J trimming: 6 bases; junction bases outside the gene matches: 6. Germline CDR1 and CDR2: MNHEY and SVGAGI. Written as DNA, the CDR3 is TGTGCCAGCAGTTACGGTACCGGGACTAGCAATGAGCAGTTCTTC. Translated, it gives CASSYGTGTSNEQFF.

This clonotype was seen repeatedly, ten times or more. This sequence joins TRBV12-3 or TRBV12-4 and TRBJ2-7, with 7 positions matching TRBD2. J lost 2 bases, V lost 2 bases, and 3 bases had no gene match. This CDR3 comprises 14 residues. The CDR3, as DNA: TGTGCCAGCAGTTTAAGAGCGGGAACCTACGAGCAGTACTTC. Residues: CASSLRAGTYEQYF.

This clonotype was seen more than once but under ten times. This chain links TRBV4-1 with TRBJ2-7, with 9 bases that match TRBD2. With 3 bases clipped from V and 2 bases from J, the junction kept 2 bases outside the gene matches. The CDR3 has 14 residues. Germline V lookup: CDR1 MGHRA, CDR2 YSYEKL. The CDR3 nucleotides read TGCGCCAGCAGCCAGTCTAGCGGGACCTACGAGCAGTACTTC. Its protein is CASSQSSGTYEQYF.